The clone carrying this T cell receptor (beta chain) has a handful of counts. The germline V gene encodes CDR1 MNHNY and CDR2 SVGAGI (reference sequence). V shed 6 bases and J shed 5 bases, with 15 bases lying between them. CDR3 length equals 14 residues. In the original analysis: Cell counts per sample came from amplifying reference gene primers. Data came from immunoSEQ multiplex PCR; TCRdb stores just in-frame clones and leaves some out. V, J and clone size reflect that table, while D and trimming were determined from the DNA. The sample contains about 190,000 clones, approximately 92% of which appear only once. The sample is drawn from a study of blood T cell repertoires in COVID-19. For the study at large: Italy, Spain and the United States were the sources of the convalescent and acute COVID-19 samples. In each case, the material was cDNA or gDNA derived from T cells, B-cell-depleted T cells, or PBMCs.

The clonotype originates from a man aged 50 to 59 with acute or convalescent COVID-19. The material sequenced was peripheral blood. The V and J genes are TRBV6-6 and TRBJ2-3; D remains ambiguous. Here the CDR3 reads CASSTGSERDTQYF. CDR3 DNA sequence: TGTGCCAGCAGCACCGGGTCAGAGAGAGATACGCAGTATTTT.